This TCR beta chain was sequenced in a study of T-cell memory formation after mild COVID-19. MiXCR, applied by TCRdb to the 5' RACE reads, yields one record per CDR3 protein. The sample has approximately 430,000 distinct CDR3 sequences; 23% are singletons. CDR1 and CDR2 (germline): SGHVS, FQNEAQ. Trimming shortened V by 3 bases and J by 2 bases, and 9 bases separated the two germline ends. The length of the CDR3 is 14 residues. This TCR came from an adult woman who had mild COVID-19 (a few samples of this study predate the infection). Cell type and time point are not known. The specimen was PBMCs or a T cell subset sorted from them (not recorded which). The chain carries TRBV7-8 and TRBJ2-3; D remains ambiguous. The CDR3 sequence: CASSFFADTDTQYF. CDR3 nucleotides: TGTGCCAGCAGCTTCTTTGCGGACACAGATACGCAGTATTTT.